Relative to its sample, the clone carrying this T cell receptor beta chain is medium-sized. The antigen remains unidentified. Here immunoSEQ multiplex PCR was the method, and the copy in TCRdb shows in-frame clones only, minus some. The sample yields tens of thousands of clones, over 65% seen once. These data originate in a study of a mutant IDH1 vaccine in newly diagnosed glioma. The wider study: Treatment recipients were around 62% male and around 40% female, and their mean age was around 40 years. It was radiotherapy, temozolomide, or both that patients received previously, with most receiving both. Points from the study as a whole: The study observed vaccine-induced immune responses in more than 80% of patients.

CDR1 and CDR2 from the germline V gene are SQVTM and ANQGSEA. The trim removed 0 bases at V and 10 bases at J, leaving 9 bases unmatched. CDR3 length: 16 amino acids. The time point was: baseline, week 1 (first vaccination visit). Treatment of the sample: pre-vaccination baseline after standard-of-care therapy. Every donor had a new WHO grade 3 or 4 astrocytoma that was IDH1-mutant, with loss of nuclear ATRX. J is TRBJ1-4 and V is TRBV29-1, with TRBD1 matching over 12 bases. This clonotype was obtained from a woman between 35 and 50 years old with glioma. Sample: PBMCs, taken from a glioma patient treated with radiotherapy, temozolomide or both. This chain's CDR3 is CSVEDSGQGARRKLFF. The DNA of the CDR3 is TGCAGCGTTGAAGATTCGGGACAGGGGGCGCGCAGAAAACTGTTTTTT.